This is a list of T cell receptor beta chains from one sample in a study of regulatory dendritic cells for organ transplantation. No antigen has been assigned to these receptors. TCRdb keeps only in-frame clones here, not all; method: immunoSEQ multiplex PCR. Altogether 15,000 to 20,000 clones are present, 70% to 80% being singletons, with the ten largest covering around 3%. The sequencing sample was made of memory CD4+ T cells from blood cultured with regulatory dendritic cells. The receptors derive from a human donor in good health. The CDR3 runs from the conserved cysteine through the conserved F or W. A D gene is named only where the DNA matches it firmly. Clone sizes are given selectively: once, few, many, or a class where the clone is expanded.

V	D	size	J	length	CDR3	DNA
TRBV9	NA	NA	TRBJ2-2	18	CANYRDGGTNSNTGELFF	TGTGCCAACTACAGGGACGGGGGGACCAATTCGAACACCGGGGAGCTGTTTTTT
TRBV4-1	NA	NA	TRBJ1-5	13	CASSQASYQPQHF	TGCGCCAGCAGCCAGGCCTCGTATCAGCCCCAGCATTTT
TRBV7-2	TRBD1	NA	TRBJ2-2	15	CASSPRTGYTGELFF	TGTGCCAGCAGCCCCCGGACAGGCTACACCGGGGAGCTGTTTTTT
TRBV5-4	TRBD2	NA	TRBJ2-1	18	CASSLTPWGGFLGDEQFF	TGTGCCAGCAGCTTGACCCCTTGGGGGGGTTTTCTGGGCGATGAGCAGTTCTTC
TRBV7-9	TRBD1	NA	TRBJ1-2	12	CASSQWDRAYTF	TGTGCCAGCAGCCAGTGGGACAGGGCCTACACCTTC
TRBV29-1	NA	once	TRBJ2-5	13	CSVIYSGGETQYF	TGCAGCGTTATATACAGCGGTGGAGAGACCCAGTACTTC
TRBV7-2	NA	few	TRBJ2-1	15	CASSRGSNSYNEQFF	TGTGCCAGCAGCCGCGGATCTAACTCCTACAATGAGCAGTTCTTC
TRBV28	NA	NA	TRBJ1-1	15	CASSLSGGVNTEAFF	TGTGCCAGCAGTTTAAGTGGGGGGGTAAACACTGAAGCTTTCTTT
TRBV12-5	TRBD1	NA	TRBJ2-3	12	CASGAGQGIQYF	TGTGCTAGTGGTGCGGGACAGGGGATTCAGTATTTT
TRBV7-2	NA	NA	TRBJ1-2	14	CASSLVKETYGYTF	TGTGCCAGCAGCTTAGTAAAAGAAACCTATGGCTACACCTTC
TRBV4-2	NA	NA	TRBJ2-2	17	CASSQDAQGGNTGELFF	TGTGCCAGCAGCCAAGATGCCCAGGGTGGGAACACCGGGGAGCTGTTTTTT
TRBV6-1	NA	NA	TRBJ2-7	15	CASSEDWFGGYEQYF	TGTGCCAGCAGTGAAGATTGGTTTGGCGGCTACGAGCAGTACTTC
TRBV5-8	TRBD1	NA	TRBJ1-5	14	CASSLGQAFQPQHF	TGTGCCAGCAGTCTGGGACAGGCGTTTCAGCCCCAGCATTTT
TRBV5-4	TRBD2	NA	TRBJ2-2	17	CASSPQLAGGNTGELFF	TGTGCCAGCAGCCCGCAACTAGCGGGAGGGAACACCGGGGAGCTGTTTTTT
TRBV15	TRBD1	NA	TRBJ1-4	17	CATSRDLLDRGHEKLFF	TGTGCCACCAGCAGAGATTTGTTGGACAGGGGTCACGAAAAACTGTTTTTT
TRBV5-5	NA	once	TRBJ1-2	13	CASSENQKYGYTF	TGTGCCAGCAGCGAGAACCAGAAGTATGGCTACACCTTC
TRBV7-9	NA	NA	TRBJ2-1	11	CASTVYNEQFF	TGTGCCAGCACCGTTTACAATGAGCAGTTCTTC
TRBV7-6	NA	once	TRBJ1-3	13	CASSPFSGNTIYF	TGTGCCAGCAGCCCCTTTTCTGGAAACACCATATATTTT
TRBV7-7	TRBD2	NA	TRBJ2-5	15	CASSLGLAGGETQYF	TGTGCTAGCAGCTTAGGGCTAGCGGGGGGAGAGACCCAGTACTTC
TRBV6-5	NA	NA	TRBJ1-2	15	CASSYRARSNYGYTF	TGTGCCAGCAGTTATAGGGCGAGATCTAACTATGGCTACACCTTC
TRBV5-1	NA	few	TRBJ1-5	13	CASSFDIDQPQHF	TGCGCCAGCAGCTTTGACATTGATCAGCCCCAGCATTTT
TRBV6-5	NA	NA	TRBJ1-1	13	CASSYWGNTEAFF	TGTGCCAGCAGTTACTGGGGGAACACTGAAGCTTTCTTT
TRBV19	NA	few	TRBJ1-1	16	CASSIEAGLSNTEAFF	TGTGCCAGTAGTATAGAGGCCGGACTATCGAACACTGAAGCTTTCTTT
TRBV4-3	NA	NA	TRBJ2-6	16	CASSQDQSSGANVLTF	TGCGCCAGCAGCCAAGATCAGAGCTCTGGGGCCAACGTCCTGACTTTC
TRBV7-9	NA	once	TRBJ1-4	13	CASSPGTDEKLFF	TGTGCCAGCAGCCCCGGGACGGATGAAAAACTGTTTTTT
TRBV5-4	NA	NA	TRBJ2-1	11	CASSFKGEQFF	TGTGCCAGCAGCTTTAAGGGTGAGCAGTTCTTC
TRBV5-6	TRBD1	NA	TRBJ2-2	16	CASSEGQGRNTGELFF	TGTGCCAGCAGCGAGGGACAGGGTAGGAACACCGGGGAGCTGTTTTTT
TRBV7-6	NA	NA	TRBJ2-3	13	CASSLQETDTQYF	TGTGCCAGCAGCTTGCAGGAGACAGATACGCAGTATTTT
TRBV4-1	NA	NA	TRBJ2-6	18	CASSQTGPGAAGANVLTF	TGCGCCAGCAGCCAAACTGGTCCGGGGGCGGCTGGGGCCAACGTCCTGACTTTC
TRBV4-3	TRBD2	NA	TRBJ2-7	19	CASSQHRTSGSVGPYEQYF	TGCGCCAGCAGCCAACATCGGACTAGCGGGAGCGTGGGACCATACGAGCAGTACTTC
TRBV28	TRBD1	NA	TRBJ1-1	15	CASSTTGDRGTEAFF	TGTGCCAGCAGTACTACAGGGGATAGGGGCACTGAAGCTTTCTTT
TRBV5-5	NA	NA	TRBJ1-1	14	CASSLGGANTEAFF	TGTGCCAGCAGCTTAGGCGGGGCGAACACTGAAGCTTTCTTT
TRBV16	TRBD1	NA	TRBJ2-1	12	CASSHGQGEQFF	TGTGCCAGCAGCCACGGACAGGGGGAGCAGTTCTTC
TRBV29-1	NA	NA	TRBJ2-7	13	CSVVAASSYEQYF	TGCAGCGTTGTGGCAGCAAGCTCCTACGAGCAGTACTTC
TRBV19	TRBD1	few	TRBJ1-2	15	CASSTRQGGYYGYTF	TGTGCCAGTAGTACCCGACAGGGGGGATACTATGGCTACACCTTC
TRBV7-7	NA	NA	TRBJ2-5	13	CASSLGPEETQYF	TGTGCTAGCAGCTTAGGACCAGAGGAGACCCAGTACTTC
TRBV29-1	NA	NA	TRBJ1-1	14	CSVDSEGWGTEAFF	TGCAGCGTTGATTCCGAGGGGTGGGGCACTGAAGCTTTCTTT
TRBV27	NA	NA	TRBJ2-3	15	CASSFNRDLTDTQYF	TGTGCCAGCAGTTTTAACAGGGATCTCACAGATACGCAGTATTTT
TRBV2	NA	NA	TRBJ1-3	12	CASGPGSNTIYF	TGTGCCAGCGGCCCGGGTTCAAACACCATATATTTT
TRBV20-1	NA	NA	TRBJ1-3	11	CSASAGNTIYF	TGCAGTGCTTCGGCTGGAAACACCATATATTTT
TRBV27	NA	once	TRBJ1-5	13	CASSLSRDQPQHF	TGTGCCAGCAGTTTATCCAGGGATCAGCCCCAGCATTTT
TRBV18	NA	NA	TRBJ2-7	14	CASSPQRWGTEQYF	TGTGCCAGCTCACCACAGCGTTGGGGGACCGAGCAGTACTTC
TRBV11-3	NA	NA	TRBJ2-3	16	CASSRGAGGGTDTQYF	TGTGCCAGCAGTCGGGGTGCGGGCGGGGGCACAGATACGCAGTATTTT
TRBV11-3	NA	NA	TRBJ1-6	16	CASSDDGGHNNSPLHF	TGTGCCAGCAGTGACGACGGGGGACACAATAATTCACCCCTCCACTTT
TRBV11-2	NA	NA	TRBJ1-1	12	CASSPRGRVAFF	TGTGCCAGCAGCCCCCGGGGCAGGGTGGCTTTCTTT
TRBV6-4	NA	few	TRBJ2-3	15	CASSDEGRATDTQYF	TGTGCCAGCAGTGACGAGGGCCGGGCTACAGATACGCAGTATTTT
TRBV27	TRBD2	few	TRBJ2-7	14	CASSLSGTSPEQYF	TGTGCCAGCAGTTTAAGCGGGACTAGCCCCGAGCAGTACTTC
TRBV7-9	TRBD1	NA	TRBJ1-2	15	CASSPDEDRVYGYTF	TGTGCCAGCAGCCCTGATGAGGACAGGGTCTATGGCTACACCTTC
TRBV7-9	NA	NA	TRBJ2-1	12	CASSLDWTEQFF	TGTGCCAGCAGCTTAGATTGGACAGAGCAGTTCTTC
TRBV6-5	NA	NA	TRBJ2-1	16	CASSYSIGVAFNEQFF	TGTGCCAGCAGTTACTCCATAGGGGTCGCCTTCAATGAGCAGTTCTTC
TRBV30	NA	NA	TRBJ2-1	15	CAWSLGPGSHNEQFF	TGTGCCTGGAGCCTAGGGCCGGGGTCCCACAATGAGCAGTTCTTC